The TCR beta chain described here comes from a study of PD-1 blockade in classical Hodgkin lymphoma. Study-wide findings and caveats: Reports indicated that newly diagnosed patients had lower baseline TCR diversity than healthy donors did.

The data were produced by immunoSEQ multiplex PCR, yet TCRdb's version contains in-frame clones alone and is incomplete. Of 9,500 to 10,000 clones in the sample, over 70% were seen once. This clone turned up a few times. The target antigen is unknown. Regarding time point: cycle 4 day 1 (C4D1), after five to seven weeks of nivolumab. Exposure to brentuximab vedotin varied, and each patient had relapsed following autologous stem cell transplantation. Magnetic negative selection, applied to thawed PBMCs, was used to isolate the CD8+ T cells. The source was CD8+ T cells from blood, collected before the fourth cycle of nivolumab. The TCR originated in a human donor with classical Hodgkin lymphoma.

The CDR3 region is CASIYRGPSTEAFF. The CDR3 DNA is TGTGCCAGCATTTACAGGGGGCCCAGCACTGAAGCTTTCTTT. The gene calls are TRBV6-1 and TRBJ1-1, with 9 bases lining up with TRBD1. The ends lost 7 bases at V and 4 bases at J; junction bases unmatched: 7. Per the germline V gene, CDR1 is MNHNS and CDR2 is SASEGT. This CDR3 comprises 14 residues.